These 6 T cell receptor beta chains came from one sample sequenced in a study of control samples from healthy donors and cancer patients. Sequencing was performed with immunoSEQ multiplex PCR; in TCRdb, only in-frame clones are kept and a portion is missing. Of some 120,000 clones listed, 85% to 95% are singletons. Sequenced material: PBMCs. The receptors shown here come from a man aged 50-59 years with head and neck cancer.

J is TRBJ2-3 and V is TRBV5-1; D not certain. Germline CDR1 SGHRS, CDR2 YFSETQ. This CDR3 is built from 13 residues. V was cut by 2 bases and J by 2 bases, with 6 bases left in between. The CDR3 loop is CASSFRTTDTQYF. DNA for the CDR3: TGCGCCAGCAGCTTTCGGACCACAGATACGCAGTATTTT.

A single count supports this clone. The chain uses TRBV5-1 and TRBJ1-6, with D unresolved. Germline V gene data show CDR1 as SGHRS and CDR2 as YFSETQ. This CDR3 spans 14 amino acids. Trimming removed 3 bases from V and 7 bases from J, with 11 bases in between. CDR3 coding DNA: TGCGCCAGCAGCTACTCCTCGGAGAATTCACCCCTCCACTTT. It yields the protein CASSYSSENSPLHF. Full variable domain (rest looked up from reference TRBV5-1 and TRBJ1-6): KAGVTQTPRYLIKTRGQQVTLSCSPISGHRSVSWYQQTPGQGLQFLFEYFSETQRNKGNFPGRFSGRQFSNSRSEMNVSTLELGDSALYLCASSYSSENSPLHFGNGTRLTVT.

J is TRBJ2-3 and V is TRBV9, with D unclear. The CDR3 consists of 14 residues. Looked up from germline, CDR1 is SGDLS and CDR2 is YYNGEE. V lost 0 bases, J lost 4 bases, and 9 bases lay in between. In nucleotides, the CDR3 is TGTGCCAGCAGCGTAGAAGTTAGTTCAGATACGCAGTATTTT. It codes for CASSVEVSSDTQYF.

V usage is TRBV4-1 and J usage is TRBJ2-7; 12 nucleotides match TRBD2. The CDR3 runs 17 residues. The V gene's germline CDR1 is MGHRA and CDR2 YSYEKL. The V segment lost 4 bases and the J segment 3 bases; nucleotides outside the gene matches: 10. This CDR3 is CASSLRTSGVGDYEQYF. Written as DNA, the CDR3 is TGCGCCAGCAGCCTTCGGACTAGCGGGGTGGGGGACTACGAGCAGTACTTC.

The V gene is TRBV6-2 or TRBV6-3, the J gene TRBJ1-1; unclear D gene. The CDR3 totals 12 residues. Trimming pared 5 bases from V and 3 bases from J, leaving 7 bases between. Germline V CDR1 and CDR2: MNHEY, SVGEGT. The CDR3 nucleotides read TGTGCCAGCAGTCGGGGTTACACTGAAGCTTTCTTT. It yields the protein CASSRGYTEAFF.

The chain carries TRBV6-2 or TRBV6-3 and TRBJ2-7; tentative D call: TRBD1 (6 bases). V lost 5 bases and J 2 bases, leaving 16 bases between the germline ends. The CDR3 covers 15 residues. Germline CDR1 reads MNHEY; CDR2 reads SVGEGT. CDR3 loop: CASSKTGTPTYEQYF. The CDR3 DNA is TGTGCCAGCAGTAAAACCGGGACACCGACCTACGAGCAGTACTTC.